This TCR beta chain derives from a study of metastatic and nonmetastatic thyroid tumors. On the study more broadly: The authors compared repertoires across blood and tumor or nodule tissue from malignant and benign thyroid patients.

Prior to thyroid surgery, none of the patients had received any treatment. Germline V gene data show CDR1 as SGHTA and CDR2 as FQGTGA. The CDR3 totals 15 residues. The V gene end was trimmed by 4 bases and the J gene end by 1 base; junction bases not matched to a gene: 6. Using MiXCR, TCRdb re-called clones from the PCR reads. Of approximately 15,000 clones in the sample, 9.5% to 15% were seen once. The sample holds many counts of this clone. This chain connects TRBV7-3 to TRBJ1-1; 7 bases agree with TRBD1. The receptor was isolated from a female donor with papillary thyroid cancer or a benign thyroid nodule (not recorded which). Some clones in this sample may be carry-over from other donors' samples. Source material: blood. The CDR3 spells CASSSGGDRNTEAFF. For the CDR3, the DNA is TGTGCCAGCAGCTCGGGAGGGGACAGGAACACTGAAGCTTTCTTT.